These 25 T cell receptor beta chains were sequenced from one sample in a study of healthy donors' naive CD4 and CD8 T cells. Starting from about 0.45 ug of total RNA, TCR libraries were made with linear amplification. Each CDR3 protein gets one entry after TCRdb re-called the reads with MiXCR. The data show 180,000 or so distinct CDR3 sequences, under 85% seen once. The specimen sequenced was naive CD4+ and CD8+ T cells sorted from blood, pooled from several donors. These receptors were taken from a pool of human donors in good health; the sample pools cells from several healthy donors.

The chain links TRBV27 to TRBJ2-7; D uncertain. This CDR3 has 14 residues. From germline, CDR1 is MNHEY and CDR2 SMNVEV (reference sequence). Trimming cost V 4 bases and J 3 bases, with 13 bases left between them. CDR3 nucleotide sequence: TGTGCCAGCAGTTCTGACGGAGCTTTCTACGAGCAGTACTTC. Its protein is CASSSDGAFYEQYF.

This chain uses TRBV19 with TRBJ2-5; TRBD2 is a possible D gene (5 bases). This CDR3 is 14 amino acids long. CDR1 is LNHDA, CDR2 SQIVND, per germline (reference sequence). Between the trimmed V and J ends, which lost 5 bases and 0 bases, there was a span of 10 bases. Here the CDR3 DNA reads TGTGCCAGTAGTGACTACAAGTACCAAGAGACCCAGTACTTC. Translation gives CASSDYKYQETQYF. Together with reference TRBV19 and TRBJ2-5, the CDR3 gives the full variable domain: DGGITQSPKYLFRKEGQNVTLSCEQNLNHDAMYWYRQDPGQGLRLIYYSQIVNDFQKGDIAEGYSVSREKKESFPLTVTSAQKNPTAFYLCASSDYKYQETQYFGPGTRLLVL.

The V gene is TRBV29-1, the J gene TRBJ2-1; 8 bases match TRBD1. V shed 4 bases, J shed 9 bases, and the junction held 5 bases outside the gene matches. CDR1 SQVTM and CDR2 ANQGSEA come from the germline V gene. This CDR3 is built from 12 residues. CDR3 protein: CSVVEQGVEQFF. In nucleotides, the CDR3 is TGCAGCGTTGTGGAACAGGGGGTTGAGCAGTTCTTC.

The chain joins TRBV20-1 to TRBJ2-3; 11 bases map to TRBD2. The CDR3 sequence is 13 residues long. Germline CDR1 is DFQATT and CDR2 is SNEGSKA (reference sequence). Unmatched junction bases numbered 2, after V lost 8 bases and J lost 1 base. Written as DNA, the CDR3 is TGCAGTACGACTAGCGGGGGCACAGATACGCAGTATTTT. Its protein is CSTTSGGTDTQYF.

The rearrangement links TRBV19 to TRBJ1-1; D remains unclear. V shed 4 bases and J shed 1 base, with 10 bases lying between them. Germline values: CDR1 LNHDA, CDR2 SQIVND (reference sequence). CDR3 size: 14 residues. CDR3 residues: CASSTRVGNTEAFF. In DNA, the CDR3 is TGTGCCAGTAGTACCCGGGTTGGGAACACTGAAGCTTTCTTT.

The rearrangement joins TRBV10-3 to TRBJ1-5, with D uncertain. The CDR3 sequence is 14 residues long. The V and J ends lost 10 bases and 5 bases respectively, with 18 bases between them. Germline-derived CDR1 and CDR2 are ENHRY and SYGVKD. The CDR3 DNA follows: TGTGCCACCTCCCGATCGGAACGGGATCAGCCCCAGCATTTT. Translating gives CATSRSERDQPQHF.

The rearrangement uses TRBV12-3 or TRBV12-4 and TRBJ1-1; D unclear. V lost 5 bases and J 3 bases, leaving 13 bases between the germline ends. The CDR3 has 14 amino acids. The chain's CDR3 is CASSEGRGHTEAFF. In nucleotides, the CDR3 is TGTGCCAGCAGTGAAGGTCGAGGACACACTGAAGCTTTCTTT.

The table lists this clonotype with a few counts. The chain employs TRBV18 and TRBJ1-2; D gene uncertain. V lost 1 base and J 5 bases, leaving 11 bases between the germline ends. The CDR3 contains 14 residues. Germline lookup yields CDR1 KGHSH and CDR2 LQKENI. Here the CDR3 DNA reads TGTGCCAGCTCACCACAAGACCGGATTTATGGCTACACCTTC. Translated, it gives CASSPQDRIYGYTF. The whole variable domain, remainder taken from reference TRBV18 and TRBJ1-2, is NAGVMQNPRHLVRRRGQEARLRCSPMKGHSHVYWYRQLPEEGLKFMVYLQKENIIDESGMPKERFSAEFPKEGPSILRIQQVVRGDSAAYFCASSPQDRIYGYTFGSGTRLTVV.

This chain connects TRBV4-2 to TRBJ1-1; 7 nucleotides agree with TRBD1. In germline, CDR1 is LGHNA, CDR2 YNFKEQ. The ends lost 3 bases at V and 5 bases at J; junction bases unmatched: 9. The CDR3 totals 15 residues. The CDR3 DNA sequence: TGTGCCAGCAGCCATGAAGAGGGGGCTGCGACTGAAGCTTTCTTT. This translates into CASSHEEGAATEAFF.

This chain's CDR3 is CASQDSYSSYEQYF. CDR3 sequence (DNA): TGTGCCAGCCAGGACAGCTACAGCTCCTACGAGCAGTACTTC. The chain carries TRBV7-9 and TRBJ2-7, with D tentatively TRBD1 (6 bases). V dropped 8 bases and J dropped 0 bases, with 14 bases sitting between them. Germline CDR1 is SEHNR and CDR2 is FQNEAQ (reference sequence). This CDR3 is 14 amino acids long.

CDR3 region: CSVEERTVQAFF. CDR3 DNA: TGCAGCGTTGAAGAAAGGACAGTGCAAGCTTTCTTT. The gene calls are TRBV29-1 and TRBJ1-1, with D possibly TRBD1 on 6 matching bases. V lost 0 bases and J 9 bases, leaving 11 bases between the germline ends. The CDR3 is 12 amino acids. From germline, CDR1 is SQVTM and CDR2 ANQGSEA.

The V call is TRBV18, the J call TRBJ2-3, with TRBD1 identical over 9 bases. This CDR3 region has 16 residues. The germline V gene encodes CDR1 KGHSH and CDR2 LQKENI. The V and J ends lost 3 bases and 0 bases, in that order; junction bases with no gene match: 4. The DNA for the CDR3 is TGTGCCAGCTCACCTAGGACAGGGGTCAGCACAGATACGCAGTATTTT. It translates to CASSPRTGVSTDTQYF.

This clonotype was detected only a few times. This chain links TRBV5-4 with TRBJ2-3; D remains unclear. The CDR3 is 13 residues long. Germline CDR1 and CDR2: SGHNT and YYREEE (reference sequence). V lost 1 base to trimming and J lost 0 bases, with 3 bases between them. The CDR3 coding sequence is TGTGCCAGCAGCTTGACGAGCACAGATACGCAGTATTTT. Translating it yields CASSLTSTDTQYF. Full variable domain (outside the CDR3, taken from reference TRBV5-4 and TRBJ2-3): ETGVTQSPTHLIKTRGQQVTLRCSSQSGHNTVSWYQQALGQGPQFIFQYYREEENGRGNFPPRFSGLQFPNYSSELNVNALELDDSALYLCASSLTSTDTQYFGPGTRLTVL.

The chain carries TRBV7-6 and TRBJ2-7, with D uncertain. Germline assignment: CDR1 SGHVS and CDR2 FNYEAQ. V lost 2 bases and J 7 bases, leaving 9 bases between the germline ends. The CDR3 has 12 residues. Here the CDR3 DNA reads TGTGCCAGCAGCTTAAGTCGGTGGGAGCAGTACTTC. Amino acid sequence: CASSLSRWEQYF.

The V and J genes are TRBV6-2 or TRBV6-3 and TRBJ1-5; tentatively, D is TRBD1 (6 bases). The CDR3 runs 16 residues. Trimming removed 7 bases at V and 1 base at J, with 17 bases between. Looked up from germline, CDR1 is MNHEY and CDR2 is SVGEGT. CDR3 in DNA: TGTGCCAGCAAGCGTGAACAGGGAATAAGCAATCAGCCCCAGCATTTT. It codes for CASKREQGISNQPQHF.

The chain links TRBV29-1 to TRBJ2-7; 10 bases map to TRBD2. After removal of 7 bases from V and 1 base from J, the junction contained 4 bases not matched to a gene. The CDR3 consists of 13 residues. Germline-derived CDR1 and CDR2 are SQVTM and ANQGSEA. The DNA for the CDR3 is TGCAGCGCTCGACTAGCGGGTTCCTACGAGCAGTACTTC. This sequence encodes CSARLAGSYEQYF.

The CDR3 loop reads CASSLGGSTSNEQFF. In DNA form, the CDR3 reads TGTGCCAGCAGTCTCGGGGGGAGTACGAGCAATGAGCAGTTCTTC. The rearrangement uses TRBV27 and TRBJ2-1, with 7 nucleotides matching TRBD2. The CDR3 spans 15 residues. CDR1 is MNHEY, CDR2 SMNVEV, per germline (reference sequence). V lost 5 bases and J lost 6; bases outside the gene matches: 10.

The CDR3 nucleotides are TGTGCCAGCAGCTTCAGCGGGAGGAATGGGAATGAGCAGTTCTTC. Its protein product is CASSFSGRNGNEQFF. The V gene is TRBV7-9, the J gene TRBJ2-1; the match to TRBD2 covers 9 bases. The CDR3 extends over 15 amino acids. V was clipped by 3 bases and J by 7 bases; unmatched bases: 7. Per the germline V gene, CDR1 is SEHNR and CDR2 is FQNEAQ (reference sequence).

The chain joins TRBV19 to TRBJ1-5, with unresolved D. Trimming left V 5 bases short and J 9 bases short, with 11 bases between. This CDR3 has 12 residues. Per germline, CDR1 LNHDA and CDR2 SQIVND (reference sequence). CDR3 sequence reads: CASSVSRGPQHF. The CDR3 DNA follows: TGTGCCAGTAGTGTGTCTCGAGGGCCCCAGCATTTT.

This rearrangement joins TRBV5-6 to TRBJ2-1, with 8 bases that match TRBD1. The V segment lost 3 bases and the J segment 0 bases; nucleotides outside the gene matches: 2. Germline-derived CDR1 and CDR2 are SGHDT and YYEEEE. CDR3 length: 15 residues. For the CDR3, the DNA is TGTGCCAGCAGCTGGACAGGGAGCTCCTACAATGAGCAGTTCTTC. This translates into CASSWTGSSYNEQFF. The full variable domain, in which reference TRBV5-6 and TRBJ2-1 provide the parts outside the CDR3, is DAGVTQSPTHLIKTRGQQVTLRCSPKSGHDTVSWYQQALGQGPQFIFQYYEEEERQRGNFPDRFSGHQFPNYSSELNVNALLLGDSALYLCASSWTGSSYNEQFFGPGTRLTVL.

The chain combines TRBV6-5 with TRBJ2-7; 8 nucleotides match TRBD1. Germline lookup yields CDR1 MNHEY and CDR2 SVGAGI. CDR3 size: 14 residues. With V trimmed by 5 bases and J by 3 bases, 6 bases remained unmatched. DNA for the CDR3: TGTGCCAGCAGTGTCACCGGGACAGGCTACGAGCAGTACTTC. Its translation is CASSVTGTGYEQYF.

This clonotype was picked up a small number of times. This rearrangement joins TRBV20-1 to TRBJ2-5; D unclear. Trimming stripped 3 bases from V and 5 bases from J, with 4 bases between. This CDR3 is 10 amino acids long. Per germline, CDR1 DFQATT and CDR2 SNEGSKA (reference sequence). In DNA, the CDR3 is TGCAGTGCTAGCGGGGAGACCCAGTACTTC. Translating it yields CSASGETQYF.

This clonotype has just one count. The gene calls are TRBV19 and TRBJ1-5; the match to TRBD1 covers 7 bases. The CDR3 totals 14 residues. The trim removed 3 bases at V and 4 bases at J, leaving 3 bases unmatched. Germline V CDR1 and CDR2: LNHDA, SQIVND (reference sequence). The chain's CDR3 is CASSMLTGNQPQHF. DNA of the CDR3: TGTGCCAGTAGTATGCTGACAGGGAATCAGCCCCAGCATTTT.

CDR3: CASSFKGKSSYEQYF. Here the CDR3 DNA reads TGTGCCAGCAGTTTTAAAGGGAAGAGCTCCTACGAGCAGTACTTC. The gene calls are TRBV27 and TRBJ2-7; D call uncertain. Germline V gives CDR1 MNHEY, CDR2 SMNVEV (reference sequence). The CDR3 spans 15 residues. V dropped 3 bases and J dropped 0 bases, with 12 bases sitting between them.

The gene calls are TRBV6-1 and TRBJ1-1; no clear D. This CDR3 has 14 amino acids. V was shortened by 1 base and J by 5 bases, with 11 bases between the two germline ends. Germline CDR1 MNHNS, CDR2 SASEGT. The CDR3: CASSEVTARTEAFF. For the CDR3, the DNA is TGTGCCAGCAGTGAAGTCACAGCGCGGACTGAAGCTTTCTTT.